These 11 T cell receptor beta chains came from one sample sequenced in a study of blood T cell repertoires in COVID-19. Profiling relied on immunoSEQ multiplex PCR, and the TCRdb table lists in-frame clones only, not all of them. The data hold 200,000 to 250,000 clones, with more than 70% observed a single time. The source material was peripheral blood. These receptor sequences come from a woman aged 60-70 years with acute or convalescent COVID-19.

This rearrangement joins TRBV5-1 to TRBJ2-3; 8 bases fit TRBD2. Looked up from germline, CDR1 is SGHRS and CDR2 is YFSETQ. The CDR3 contains 16 residues. The J segment lost 4 bases and the V segment lost 0 bases, leaving 7 bases of the junction unmatched. The CDR3 region is CASSLDSGTRADTQYF. In DNA form, the CDR3 reads TGCGCCAGCAGCTTGGATAGTGGGACTAGGGCAGATACGCAGTATTTT.

This chain joins TRBV23-1 and TRBJ2-3; 7 positions match TRBD1. TRBV23-1 is given ORF status, its function remaining uncertain. This CDR3 contains 15 residues. With V trimmed by 0 bases and J by 4 bases, 4 bases remained unmatched. CDR3 sequence (DNA): TGCGCCAGCAGTCAATCCTATGGGACAGCAGATACGCAGTATTTT. Translation: CASSQSYGTADTQYF.

The CDR3 sequence: CAGGSDGYTF. The CDR3, as DNA: TGTGCCGGAGGGAGTGATGGCTACACCTTC. The V and J genes are TRBV6-5 and TRBJ1-2; D is unresolved. V gave up 11 bases and J gave up 6 bases, with 10 bases separating them. The germline V gene encodes CDR1 MNHEY and CDR2 SVGAGI. This CDR3 has 10 residues.

The rearrangement joins TRBV14 to TRBJ2-3, with 10 bases that match TRBD2. This CDR3 region has 16 residues. Trimming at V came to 4 bases and at J to 4 bases, leaving 8 bases not matched to a gene. Per the germline V gene, CDR1 is SGHDN and CDR2 is FVKESK. CDR3 nucleotides: TGTGCCAGCAGCCGCCGAGCGGGGGGGTCCCCAGATACGCAGTATTTT. Translating it yields CASSRRAGGSPDTQYF. Full variable domain (remainder filled in from reference TRBV14 and TRBJ2-3): EAGVTQFPSHSVIEKGQTVTLRCDPISGHDNLYWYRRVMGKEIKFLLHFVKESKQDESGMPNNRFLAERTGGTYSTLKVQPAELEDSGVYFCASSRRAGGSPDTQYFGPGTRLTVL.

The chain couples TRBV5-1 to TRBJ1-2; a possible D gene is TRBD1 (6 bases). Per germline, CDR1 SGHRS and CDR2 YFSETQ. This CDR3 has 12 residues. Trimming removed 1 base from V and 8 bases from J, with 9 bases in between. The CDR3 nucleotides read TGCGCCAGCAGCTTGAACGGACAGGGCTACACCTTC. Protein sequence: CASSLNGQGYTF.

This clone has more than one count but fewer than ten. The rearrangement links TRBV28 to TRBJ1-2, with D unclear. The CDR3 has 13 amino acids. From germline, CDR1 is MDHEN and CDR2 SYDVKM. V was shortened by 7 bases and J by 6 bases, with 15 bases between the two germline ends. CDR3 sequence (DNA): TGTGCCAGCACCCGACGGCGAGGTAATGGCTACACCTTC. This encodes CASTRRRGNGYTF.

The chain is built from TRBV14 and TRBJ2-1, with 9 nucleotides matching TRBD2. The V segment lost 5 bases and the J segment 0 bases; nucleotides outside the gene matches: 5. CDR1 is SGHDN, CDR2 FVKESK, per germline. CDR3 length: 16 amino acids. The CDR3 protein is CASSSRLAVSYNEQFF. For the CDR3, the DNA is TGTGCCAGCAGCTCCCGACTAGCGGTCTCCTACAATGAGCAGTTCTTC.

V gene TRBV10-1 combines with J gene TRBJ1-1; D ambiguous. In germline, CDR1 is WNHNN, CDR2 SYGVQD (reference sequence). The CDR3 contains 14 residues. Trimming removed 6 bases at V and 0 bases at J, with 11 bases between. The CDR3 here is CASSPGLLNTEAFF. CDR3 sequence (DNA): TGCGCCAGCAGCCCCGGACTCTTGAACACTGAAGCTTTCTTT.

The chain employs TRBV6-5 and TRBJ1-1, with D maybe TRBD1 (6 bases). The V and J ends lost 5 bases and 4 bases respectively, with 11 bases between them. Germline V CDR1 and CDR2: MNHEY, SVGAGI. The CDR3 is 13 residues long. As DNA, the CDR3 is TGTGCCAGCAGTCAGGGGTGGGCCACTGAAGCTTTCTTT. Translated, it gives CASSQGWATEAFF.

This clone was seen a few times. V is TRBV6-6 and J is TRBJ1-2; D uncertain. Per the germline V gene, CDR1 is MNHNY and CDR2 is SVGAGI (reference sequence). The ends were cut back, 6 bases at V and 1 base at J, with 12 bases in the middle. The CDR3 totals 14 residues. CDR3 nucleotides: TGTGCCAGCAGGGACGGGAGCGGTAACTATGGCTACACCTTC. It is translated as CASRDGSGNYGYTF.

The CDR3 loop is CASSVEGLAGGRGYEQYF. The CDR3 DNA follows: TGTGCCAGCAGCGTAGAGGGACTAGCGGGAGGCCGGGGGTACGAGCAGTACTTC. This chain uses TRBV9 with TRBJ2-7; TRBD2 agrees at 15 bases. With V trimmed by 0 bases and J by 4 bases, 8 bases remained unmatched. The CDR3 has 18 residues. Germline lookup yields CDR1 SGDLS and CDR2 YYNGEE.